The 5 T cell receptor beta chains given below trace back to one sample, sequenced in a study of blood T cell repertoires in COVID-19 (TCRdb year 2020). The protocol used for the library was the immunoSEQ multiplex PCR assay. As stored in TCRdb, this immuneACCESS dataset retains in-frame rearrangements with V and J assigned. A fraction of the clones does not appear; measured against another copy, unresolved V genes explain less than half of the discrepancy, and the remainder lacks a known reason. This sample lists roughly 420,000 clones; approximately 87% were detected once. Of the sample, around 0.97% falls within the top ten clones. The sequenced sample was PBMCs or T cells enriched from blood (not recorded which). The source of these receptors is a woman in her 30s with acute COVID-19.

The V and J genes are TRBV5-4 and TRBJ2-5, with D possibly TRBD1 on 8 matching bases. Trimming shortened V by 0 bases and J by 5 bases, and 14 bases separated the two germline ends. This CDR3 spans 15 amino acids. Per germline, CDR1 SGHNT and CDR2 YYREEE (reference sequence). CDR3 sequence: CASSLGNRGGETQYF. The DNA of the CDR3 is TGTGCCAGCAGCTTGGGAAACAGGGGGGGTGAGACCCAGTACTTC.

The chain couples TRBV7-8 to TRBJ2-1; TRBD2 agrees at 8 bases. Trimming at V came to 1 base and at J to 4 bases, leaving 6 bases not matched to a gene. Germline CDR1 SGHVS, CDR2 FQNEAQ. This CDR3 contains 16 residues. The CDR3 sequence: CASSLEQRGLYNEQFF. The CDR3 coding sequence is TGTGCCAGCAGCTTAGAGCAGCGGGGGCTGTACAATGAGCAGTTCTTC.

The J gene is TRBJ1-1, the V gene TRBV6-5; 8 nucleotides agree with TRBD1. Germline CDR1 reads MNHEY; CDR2 reads SVGAGI. Germline trimming cut 5 bases from V and 3 bases from J; bases unmatched to any gene: 5. The length of the CDR3 is 14 residues. The CDR3 is CASSPGGGYTEAFF. CDR3 DNA: TGTGCCAGCAGTCCAGGGGGCGGATACACTGAAGCTTTCTTT.

V and J are TRBV5-6 and TRBJ2-7, with 7 bases that match TRBD1. V trimming: 0 bases; J trimming: 2 bases; junction bases outside the gene matches: 2. The germline gives CDR1 SGHDT, CDR2 YYEEEE. The CDR3 consists of 14 residues. In DNA form, the CDR3 reads TGTGCCAGCAGCTTGGGTACAGGGGCCTACGAGCAGTACTTC. Translation gives CASSLGTGAYEQYF.

The V call is TRBV5-5, the J call TRBJ2-7; 9 bases map to TRBD2. The V and J ends lost 5 bases and 1 base, in that order; junction bases with no gene match: 10. This CDR3 is 16 amino acids long. Per the germline V gene, CDR1 is SGHKS and CDR2 is YYEKEE (reference sequence). The CDR3: CASSGGTSGFSYEQYF. DNA of the CDR3: TGTGCCAGCAGTGGGGGTACTAGCGGGTTTTCCTACGAGCAGTACTTC.